This is a list of T cell receptor beta chains from one sample in a study of CD8 T cells in ankylosing spondylitis. TCRdb re-derived calls from the 5' RACE reads in MiXCR, one entry per CDR3 protein. This table holds roughly 100,000 distinct CDR3 sequences, roughly 8.7% found once. Input material: blood, either unsorted or a sorted T cell fraction (not recorded which). The receptors were gathered from a male donor with ankylosing spondylitis or in good health (not recorded which). The CDR3 runs from the conserved cysteine through the conserved F or W. D genes are given only for firm matches. Only some rows state a clone size, as once, few, many or a class for expanded clones.

TRBJ2-5 TRBV10-3 - many TGTGCCATCAGTGAGGGGGAGACCCAGTACTTC CAISEGETQYF
TRBJ2-1 TRBV11-2 - many TGTGCCAGCGGGGCACACGGGCAGTTCTTC CASGAHGQFF
TRBJ2-3 TRBV20-1 - many TGCAGTGCTAGAGTGGCTAGCAGAGGACCCACAGATACGCAGTATTTT CSARVASRGPTDTQYF
TRBJ2-5 TRBV11-2 - many TGTGCCAGCAGCTTGAGCGCCCGTGCGGGGACCCAGTACTTC CASSLSARAGTQYF
TRBJ1-1 TRBV29-1 - many TGCAGCGTTTCCACCGGGACACCATTGAACACTGAAGCTTTCTTT CSVSTGTPLNTEAFF
TRBJ1-1 TRBV7-9 - - TGTGCCAGCACCCTCCTCACTGAAGCTTTCTTT CASTLLTEAFF
TRBJ1-1 TRBV25-1 - many TGTGCCAGCAGTGCTAGGGGGAACACTGAAGCTTTCTTT CASSARGNTEAFF
TRBJ2-7 TRBV29-1 - many TGCAGCGTTGGGCAGACTACCTACGAGCAGTACTTC CSVGQTTYEQYF
TRBJ2-5 TRBV4-3 TRBD2 - TGCGCCAGCAGCCAAGATACGGCTAGCGGGAGGGCCTTGGAGACCCAGTACTTC CASSQDTASGRALETQYF
TRBJ2-1 TRBV10-3 - many TGTGCCGCAAGGGAGAGCTCCTACAATGAGCAGTTCTTC CAARESSYNEQFF
TRBJ2-7 TRBV4-3 TRBD2 - TGCGCCAGCAGCCAAGAGAGCGGGGGTTCCTACGAGCAGTACTTC CASSQESGGSYEQYF
TRBJ2-5 TRBV20-1 TRBD2 many TGCAGTGCTAGAGATCTGGGCAAAGCGGGGAAAGAGACCCAGTACTTC CSARDLGKAGKETQYF
TRBJ2-4 TRBV25-1 TRBD1 - TGTGCCAGCAGTGAGCTGACAGGGGGTGGGAACATTCAGTACTTC CASSELTGGGNIQYF
TRBJ1-5 TRBV19 - many TGTGCCAGTAGTATAGCGGGATATAGCAATCAGCCCCAGCATTTT CASSIAGYSNQPQHF
TRBJ2-3 TRBV7-2 TRBD2 few TGTGCCAGCAGCCCAGCCCTGACTAGCGGGAGGTCAGATACGCAGTATTTT CASSPALTSGRSDTQYF
TRBJ2-1 TRBV11-2 TRBD1 many TGTGCCAGCAGCCGACAGGGGATAGGCGAGCAGTTCTTC CASSRQGIGEQFF
TRBJ2-5 TRBV7-2 TRBD2 many TGTGCCAGCAGCGTCGGACTAGCGGGACAAGAGACCCAGTACTTC CASSVGLAGQETQYF
TRBJ2-4 TRBV7-2 - - TGTGCCAGCAGCCAAATCTTAAACATTCAGTACTTC CASSQILNIQYF
TRBJ2-1 TRBV29-1 TRBD2 many TGCAGCGTCGGACGGGGGGTTGGCTACAATGAGCAGTTCTTC CSVGRGVGYNEQFF
TRBJ2-1 TRBV12-3/TRBV12-4 TRBD2 many TGTGCCAGCAGCCCCTACAACGAGCGGGGGGGCAGGAATGAGCAGTTCTTC CASSPYNERGGRNEQFF
TRBJ2-5 TRBV7-7 TRBD2 few TGTGCTAGCACCTCGGGCGGGAGAGAGACCCAGTACTTC CASTSGGRETQYF
TRBJ2-2 TRBV10-2 - - TGCGCCAGCAGTAGTCAGAGAGGCGGGGAGCTGTTTTTT CASSSQRGGELFF
TRBJ2-2 TRBV11-2 - many TGTGCCAGCAGCTTAGCGGACACCGGGGAGCTGTTTTTT CASSLADTGELFF
TRBJ2-7 TRBV7-9 - many TGTGCCAGCAGCTTAGACCTAGGGGTGGGCTACGAGCAGTACTTC CASSLDLGVGYEQYF
TRBJ1-3 TRBV6-1 - - TGTGCCAGCAGACCTTCTATGCAGGCGGTCCCTGGAAACACCATATATTTT CASRPSMQAVPGNTIYF
TRBJ1-5 TRBV20-1 TRBD1 many TGCAGTGCTCAAAAACAGGGGAAACAGCCCCAGCATTTT CSAQKQGKQPQHF
TRBJ2-5 TRBV20-1 - - TGCAGTGCAGCCGAACGGAAAGAGGGGACCCAGTACTTC CSAAERKEGTQYF
TRBJ2-7 TRBV2 - many TGTGCCAGCAGTGATGTGGGAGACGAGCAGTACTTC CASSDVGDEQYF
TRBJ2-1 TRBV12-3/TRBV12-4 - many TGTGCCAGCAGTTTCGGGGGGCCAGGCAATGAGCAGTTCTTC CASSFGGPGNEQFF
TRBJ2-1 TRBV6-5 - many TGTGCCAGCAGTTATAGGAGGGCGCGAGGACCATACAATGAGCAGTTCTTC CASSYRRARGPYNEQFF
TRBJ2-6 TRBV29-1 TRBD1 many TGCAGCGAACCGGGACAGGGGCGAACCTCTGGGGCCAACGTCCTGACTTTC CSEPGQGRTSGANVLTF
TRBJ2-5 TRBV4-3 - many TGCGCCAGCAGCCAAGCTGCCTCCGGGGTGGAGACCCAGTACTTC CASSQAASGVETQYF
TRBJ1-1 TRBV3-1 - many TGTGCCAGCAGCCAAGAAGGCCGGACAGCTGAAGCTTTCTTT CASSQEGRTAEAFF
TRBJ1-3 TRBV20-1 - few TGCAGTGCTAGAGACCACGGGTCCTCTGGAAACACCATATATTTT CSARDHGSSGNTIYF
TRBJ1-4 TRBV20-1 - - TGCAGTGCTAGGCAGGATAATGAAAAACTGTTTTTT CSARQDNEKLFF